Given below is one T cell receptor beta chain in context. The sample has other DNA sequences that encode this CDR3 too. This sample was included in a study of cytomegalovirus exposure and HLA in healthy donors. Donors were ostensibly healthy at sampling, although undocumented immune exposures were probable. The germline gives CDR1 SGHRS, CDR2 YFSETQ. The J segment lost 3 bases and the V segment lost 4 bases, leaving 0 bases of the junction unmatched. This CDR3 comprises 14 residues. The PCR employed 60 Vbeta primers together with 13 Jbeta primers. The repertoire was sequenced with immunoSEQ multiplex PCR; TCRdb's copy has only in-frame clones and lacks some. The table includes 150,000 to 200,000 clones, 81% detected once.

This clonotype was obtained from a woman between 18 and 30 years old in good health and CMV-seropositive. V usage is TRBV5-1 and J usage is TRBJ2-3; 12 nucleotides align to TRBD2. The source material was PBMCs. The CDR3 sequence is CASSTSGGTDTQYF. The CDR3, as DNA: TGCGCCAGCAGCACTAGCGGGGGGACAGATACGCAGTATTTT.